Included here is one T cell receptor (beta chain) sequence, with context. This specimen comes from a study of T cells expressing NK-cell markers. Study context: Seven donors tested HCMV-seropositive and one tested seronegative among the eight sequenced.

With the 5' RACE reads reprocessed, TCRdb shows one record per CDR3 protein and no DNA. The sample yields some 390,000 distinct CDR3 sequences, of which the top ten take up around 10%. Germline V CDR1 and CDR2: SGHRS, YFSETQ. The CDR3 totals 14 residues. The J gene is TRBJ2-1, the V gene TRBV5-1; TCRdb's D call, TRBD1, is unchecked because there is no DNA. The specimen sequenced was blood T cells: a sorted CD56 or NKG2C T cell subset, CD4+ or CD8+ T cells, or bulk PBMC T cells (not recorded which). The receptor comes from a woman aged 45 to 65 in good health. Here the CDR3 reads CASSPRAGLNEQFF.